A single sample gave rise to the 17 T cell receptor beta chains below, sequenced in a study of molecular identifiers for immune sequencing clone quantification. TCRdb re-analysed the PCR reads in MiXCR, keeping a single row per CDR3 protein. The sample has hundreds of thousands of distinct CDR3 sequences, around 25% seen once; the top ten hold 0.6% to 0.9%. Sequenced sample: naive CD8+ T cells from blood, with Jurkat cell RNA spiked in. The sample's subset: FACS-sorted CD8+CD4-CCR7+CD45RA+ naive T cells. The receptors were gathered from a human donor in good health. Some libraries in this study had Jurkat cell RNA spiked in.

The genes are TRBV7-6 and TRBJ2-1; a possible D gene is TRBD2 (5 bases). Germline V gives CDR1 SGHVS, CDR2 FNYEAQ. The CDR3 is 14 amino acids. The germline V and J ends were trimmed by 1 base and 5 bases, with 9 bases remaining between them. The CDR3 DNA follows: TGTGCCAGCAGCTTAGATCTAGCAGACAATGAGCAGTTCTTC. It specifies CASSLDLADNEQFF.

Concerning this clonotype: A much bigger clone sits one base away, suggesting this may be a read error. The CDR3: CASTTGQGIDTQCF. As DNA, the CDR3 is TGTGCCAGCACCACGGGACAGGGCATAGATACGCAGTGTTTT. The V gene is TRBV2, the J gene TRBJ2-3; 9 bases match TRBD1. Germline V lookup: CDR1 SNHLY, CDR2 FYNNEI. The CDR3 is made up of 14 amino acids.

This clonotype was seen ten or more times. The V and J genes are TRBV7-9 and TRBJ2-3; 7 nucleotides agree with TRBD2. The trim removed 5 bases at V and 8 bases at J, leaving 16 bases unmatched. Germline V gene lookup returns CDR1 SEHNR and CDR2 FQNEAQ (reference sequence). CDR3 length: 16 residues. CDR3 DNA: TGTGCCAGCAGCCCCATCGGCGGGAGCCGGTCGGGTACGCAGTATTTT. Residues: CASSPIGGSRSGTQYF.

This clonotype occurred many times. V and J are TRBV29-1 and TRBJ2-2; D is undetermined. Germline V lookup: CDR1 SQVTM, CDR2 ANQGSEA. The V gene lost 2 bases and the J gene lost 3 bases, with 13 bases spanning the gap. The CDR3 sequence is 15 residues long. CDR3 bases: TGCAGCGTTGAACTTGCAGCTAGTTACACCGGGGAGCTGTTTTTT. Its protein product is CSVELAASYTGELFF.

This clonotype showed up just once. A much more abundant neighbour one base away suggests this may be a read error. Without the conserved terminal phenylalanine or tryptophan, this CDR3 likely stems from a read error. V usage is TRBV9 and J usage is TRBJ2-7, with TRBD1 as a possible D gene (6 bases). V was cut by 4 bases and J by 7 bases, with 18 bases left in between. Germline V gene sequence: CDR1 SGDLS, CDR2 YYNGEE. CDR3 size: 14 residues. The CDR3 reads CASSPHGGSGEQYL. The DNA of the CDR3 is TGTGCCAGCAGCCCCCATGGGGGCTCGGGTGAGCAGTACCTC.

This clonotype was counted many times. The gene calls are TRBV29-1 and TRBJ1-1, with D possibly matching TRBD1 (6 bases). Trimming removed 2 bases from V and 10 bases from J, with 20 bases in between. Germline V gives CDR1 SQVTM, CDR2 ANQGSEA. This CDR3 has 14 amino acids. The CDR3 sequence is CSVEISSGEDGAFF. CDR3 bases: TGCAGCGTTGAAATTTCGTCAGGGGAAGATGGAGCTTTCTTT.

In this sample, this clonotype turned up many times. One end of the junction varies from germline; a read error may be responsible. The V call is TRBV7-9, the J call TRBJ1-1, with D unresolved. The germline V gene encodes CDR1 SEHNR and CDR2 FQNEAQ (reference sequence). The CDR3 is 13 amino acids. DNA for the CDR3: TGTGCCAGCAGCCACCCCCCCAACACCGAAGCTTTCTTT. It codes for CASSHPPNTEAFF.

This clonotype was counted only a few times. The CDR3 reads CAWSVGGASEQYF. The CDR3 region has the DNA TGTGCCTGGAGTGTCGGGGGGGCGTCTGAGCAGTACTTC. The chain recombines TRBV30 with TRBJ2-7; 8 bases map to TRBD2. Germline CDR1 and CDR2: GTSNPN and SVGIG (reference sequence). Trimming removed 0 bases from V and 7 bases from J; junction bases left unmatched: 5. The CDR3 totals 13 residues. Full variable domain (rest looked up from reference TRBV30 and TRBJ2-7): SQTIHQWPATLVQPVGSPLSLECTVEGTSNPNLYWYRQAAGRGLQLLFYSVGIGQISSEVPQNLSASRPQDRQFILSSKKLLLSDSGFYLCAWSVGGASEQYFGPGTRLTVT.

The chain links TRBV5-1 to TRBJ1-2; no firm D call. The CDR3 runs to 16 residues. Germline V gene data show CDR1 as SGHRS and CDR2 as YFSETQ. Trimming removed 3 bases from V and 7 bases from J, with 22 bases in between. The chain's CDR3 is CASSSDGMSFGSGYTF. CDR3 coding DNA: TGCGCCAGCAGCTCCGATGGGATGAGTTTTGGTTCTGGCTACACCTTC.

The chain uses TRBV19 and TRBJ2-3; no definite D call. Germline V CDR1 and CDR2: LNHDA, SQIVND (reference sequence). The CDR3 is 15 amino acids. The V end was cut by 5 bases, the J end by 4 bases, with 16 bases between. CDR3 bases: TGTGCCAGTAGTCTCATTAAGGGTCTGGCAGATACGCAGTATTTT. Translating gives CASSLIKGLADTQYF.

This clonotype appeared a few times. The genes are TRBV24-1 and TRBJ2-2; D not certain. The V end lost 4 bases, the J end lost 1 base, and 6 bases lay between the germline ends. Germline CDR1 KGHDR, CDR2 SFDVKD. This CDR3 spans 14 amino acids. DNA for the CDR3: TGTGCCACCAGTGAGTCAGGGAACACCGGGGAGCTGTTTTTT. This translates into CATSESGNTGELFF.

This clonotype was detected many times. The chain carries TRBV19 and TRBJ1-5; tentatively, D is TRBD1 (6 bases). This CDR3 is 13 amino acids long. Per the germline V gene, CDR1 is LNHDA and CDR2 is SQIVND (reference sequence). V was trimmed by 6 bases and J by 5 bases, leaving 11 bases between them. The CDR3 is CASRQGLDQPQHF. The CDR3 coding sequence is TGTGCCAGTAGACAGGGTTTGGATCAGCCCCAGCATTTT.

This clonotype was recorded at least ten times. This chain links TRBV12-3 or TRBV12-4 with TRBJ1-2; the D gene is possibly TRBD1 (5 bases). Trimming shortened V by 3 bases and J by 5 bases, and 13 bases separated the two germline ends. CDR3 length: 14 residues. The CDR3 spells CASSLGGRAYGYTF. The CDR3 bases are TGTGCCAGCAGTTTGGGGGGACGGGCATATGGCTACACCTTC.

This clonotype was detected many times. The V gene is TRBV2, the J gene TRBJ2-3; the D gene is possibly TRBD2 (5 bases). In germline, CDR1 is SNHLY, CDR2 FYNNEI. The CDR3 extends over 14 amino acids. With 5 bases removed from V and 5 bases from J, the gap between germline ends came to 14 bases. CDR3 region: CASSIILAVDTQYF. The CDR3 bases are TGTGCCAGCAGTATCATCCTAGCTGTAGATACGCAGTATTTT.

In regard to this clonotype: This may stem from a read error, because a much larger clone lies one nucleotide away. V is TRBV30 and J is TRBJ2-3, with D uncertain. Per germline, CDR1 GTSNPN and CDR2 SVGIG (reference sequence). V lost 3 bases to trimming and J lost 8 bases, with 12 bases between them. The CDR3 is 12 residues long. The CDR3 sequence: CAWSYAAGTQYF. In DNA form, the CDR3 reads TGTGCCTGGAGCTATGCCGCAGGTACGCAGTATTTT.

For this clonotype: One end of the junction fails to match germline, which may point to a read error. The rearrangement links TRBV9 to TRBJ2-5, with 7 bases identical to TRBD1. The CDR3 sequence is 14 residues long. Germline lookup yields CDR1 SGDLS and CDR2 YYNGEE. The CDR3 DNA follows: TGTGCCAGCAGCGTAGTAGGGGGCGAAGAGCCCCAGTACTTC. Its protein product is CASSVVGGEEPQYF.

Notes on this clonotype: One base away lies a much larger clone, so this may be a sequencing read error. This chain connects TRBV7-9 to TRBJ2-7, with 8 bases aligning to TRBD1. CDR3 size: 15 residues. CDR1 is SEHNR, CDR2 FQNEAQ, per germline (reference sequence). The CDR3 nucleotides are TGTGCCAGCAGCTCCGGACAGGGCAGCGGCTACGAGCAGAACTTC. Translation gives CASSSGQGSGYEQNF.